This T cell receptor (beta chain) was identified during a study of beta chain features in type 1 diabetes. Overall study findings and caveats: Moderate yet significant TCRB CDR3 shortening was seen in Type 1 diabetes patients in all four CD4+ subsets.

Worth noting for this clone: Its antigen is as yet unknown.

Expressed TCRB transcripts were sequenced because the entire RNA isolate underwent reverse transcription. Profiling relied on immunoSEQ multiplex PCR, and the TCRdb table lists in-frame clones only, not all of them. The sample shows hundreds of thousands of clones, over 13% of them seen only once. Sequenced sample: naive CD4+ T cells from blood. The source of this sequence is a man between 18 and 35 years old with type 1 diabetes.

The CDR3 region is CSVEWARNQPQHF. The CDR3 DNA is TGCAGCGTTGAGTGGGCCCGCAATCAGCCCCAGCATTTT. The chain has TRBV29-1 and TRBJ1-5; D is unclear. Germline V gene lookup returns CDR1 SQVTM and CDR2 ANQGSEA. The germline V and J ends were trimmed by 3 bases and 2 bases, with 8 bases remaining between them. The CDR3 is made up of 13 amino acids.